The 19 T cell receptor beta chains in this list originate from one sample, sequenced in a study of cytomegalovirus exposure and HLA in healthy donors. Primers: 60 Vbeta forward and 13 Jbeta reverse. TCRdb's copy holds only in-frame clones and misses some; the assay was immunoSEQ multiplex PCR. The table has about 160,000 clones, over 70% seen once. The sequenced sample consisted of PBMCs. All receptors come from a male donor in good health and CMV-seropositive.

V and J are TRBV6-5 and TRBJ2-1, with a possible D match to TRBD1 (5 bases). The V end lost 2 bases, the J end lost 3 bases, and 14 bases lay between the germline ends. The CDR3 consists of 16 residues. Germline lookup yields CDR1 MNHEY and CDR2 SVGAGI. The CDR3 spells CASSYNGGADYNEQFF. As DNA, the CDR3 is TGTGCCAGCAGTTACAATGGTGGGGCGGACTACAATGAGCAGTTCTTC.

The J gene is TRBJ2-4, the V gene TRBV19; TRBD2 agrees at 15 bases. The germline CDR1 and CDR2 sequences are LNHDA and SQIVND (reference sequence). This CDR3 comprises 16 residues. The V gene end was trimmed by 3 bases and the J gene end by 8 bases; junction bases not matched to a gene: 5. CDR3 nucleotides: TGTGCCAGTAGTATCCCCGGACTAGCGGGGGGGGACATTCAGTACTTC. Translation: CASSIPGLAGGDIQYF. Looking up the rest from reference TRBV19 and TRBJ2-4 gives the full variable domain: DGGITQSPKYLFRKEGQNVTLSCEQNLNHDAMYWYRQDPGQGLRLIYYSQIVNDFQKGDIAEGYSVSREKKESFPLTVTSAQKNPTAFYLCASSIPGLAGGDIQYFGAGTRLSVL.

The rearrangement links TRBV7-8 to TRBJ2-1; 8 nucleotides align to TRBD1. The ends lost 8 bases at V and 4 bases at J; junction bases unmatched: 10. Germline-derived CDR1 and CDR2 are SGHVS and FQNEAQ. This CDR3 is built from 15 residues. CDR3 coding DNA: TGTGCCAGCGACCCTGACAGGGGAGGTTACAATGAGCAGTTCTTC. Encoded protein: CASDPDRGGYNEQFF.

This chain links TRBV5-6 with TRBJ2-3; a possible D gene is TRBD2 (5 bases). The V gene's germline CDR1 is SGHDT and CDR2 YYEEEE. Trimming removed 5 bases from V and 3 bases from J, with 16 bases in between. The CDR3 sequence is 15 residues long. The CDR3 nucleotides are TGTGCCAGCAGGGGCGGGCCAGAGCCTACAGATACGCAGTATTTT. The encoded protein is CASRGGPEPTDTQYF. Complete variable domain (other parts from reference TRBV5-6 and TRBJ2-3): DAGVTQSPTHLIKTRGQQVTLRCSPKSGHDTVSWYQQALGQGPQFIFQYYEEEERQRGNFPDRFSGHQFPNYSSELNVNALLLGDSALYLCASRGGPEPTDTQYFGPGTRLTVL.

The chain links TRBV5-4 to TRBJ2-3, with 9 bases matching TRBD2. The CDR3 runs to 15 residues. Trimming at V came to 3 bases and at J to 5 bases, leaving 7 bases not matched to a gene. Germline CDR1 is SGHNT and CDR2 is YYREEE (reference sequence). This CDR3 reads CASSSRTSVGDTQYF. The CDR3 nucleotides are TGTGCCAGCAGCTCGAGGACTAGCGTGGGAGATACGCAGTATTTT.

V gene TRBV4-3 combines with J gene TRBJ2-1, with 13 bases fitting TRBD2. The V gene's germline CDR1 is LGHNA and CDR2 YSLEER. V lost 4 bases and J lost 9; bases outside the gene matches: 3. This CDR3 contains 14 residues. CDR3 coding DNA: TGCGCCAGCAGCCCGGGACTAGCGGGGTTTGAGCAGTTCTTC. It codes for CASSPGLAGFEQFF.

The V call is TRBV7-2, the J call TRBJ1-1; no firm D call. The V gene lost 5 bases and the J gene lost 2 bases, with 9 bases spanning the gap. The CDR3 has 13 amino acids. Germline V CDR1 and CDR2: SGHTA, FQGNSA. CDR3 sequence reads: CASSPGLNTEAFF. The CDR3, as DNA: TGTGCCAGCAGCCCTGGACTAAACACTGAAGCTTTCTTT.

This clone showed up just once. CDR3 sequence: CASSWRQGGGEKLFF. CDR3 coding DNA: TGTGCCAGCAGCTGGCGACAGGGTGGGGGTGAAAAACTGTTTTTT. The rearrangement joins TRBV6-5 to TRBJ1-4; 7 nucleotides align to TRBD1. Germline lookup yields CDR1 MNHEY and CDR2 SVGAGI. There are 15 residues in the CDR3. V was pared by 6 bases and J by 7 bases, with 11 bases of the junction left unmatched.

This clone appeared a single time. The CDR3 spells CASRDGAGGSYNEQFF. The CDR3 DNA reads TGCGCCAGCAGGGATGGGGCGGGGGGATCCTACAATGAGCAGTTCTTC. V is TRBV10-2 and J is TRBJ2-1, with 8 bases identical to TRBD2. V shed 6 bases, J shed 1 base, and the junction held 8 bases outside the gene matches. Germline CDR1 WSHSY, CDR2 SAAADI. The CDR3 runs to 16 residues.

V gene TRBV27 combines with J gene TRBJ1-2, with TRBD1 as a possible D gene (6 bases). The CDR3 sequence is 16 residues long. Germline CDR1 and CDR2: MNHEY and SMNVEV (reference sequence). Trimming took off 5 bases at V and 8 bases at J, with 24 bases between the two ends. CDR3 DNA: TGTGCCAGCAGTCCAATATCAGGGGTCCTTGGTTTCGGCTACACCTTC. Translation gives CASSPISGVLGFGYTF.

This clone occurred a few times. The chain recombines TRBV7-6 with TRBJ2-2; 8 bases are a match to TRBD1. Germline CDR1 is SGHVS and CDR2 is FNYEAQ. After removal of 5 bases from V and 6 bases from J, the junction contained 2 bases not matched to a gene. This CDR3 has 13 amino acids. CDR3: CASSPDRAGELFF. The CDR3 DNA reads as TGTGCCAGCAGCCCGGACAGGGCCGGGGAGCTGTTTTTT.

The chain is built from TRBV10-3 and TRBJ1-2; 8 bases align to TRBD1. This CDR3 contains 18 residues. V lost 1 base to trimming and J lost 3 bases; unmatched junction nucleotides: 13. In germline, CDR1 is ENHRY, CDR2 SYGVKD. The CDR3 reads CAISEFWDRPTRDYGYTF. As DNA, the CDR3 is TGTGCCATCAGTGAGTTCTGGGACAGGCCTACCCGGGACTATGGCTACACCTTC.

This clone was seen more than once but under ten times. The V gene is TRBV6-1, the J gene TRBJ2-7; D remains unclear. The V and J ends lost 1 base and 1 base respectively, with 5 bases between them. Germline CDR1 MNHNS, CDR2 SASEGT. The CDR3 runs to 13 residues. Here the CDR3 DNA reads TGTGCCAGCAGTGAAGGCGGATCCTACGAGCAGTACTTC. Its protein product is CASSEGGSYEQYF.

This chain connects TRBV18 to TRBJ2-7; TRBD2 matches 8 bases. The CDR3 spans 16 residues. The V gene end was trimmed by 1 base and the J gene end by 1 base; junction bases not matched to a gene: 6. CDR1 is KGHSH, CDR2 LQKENI, per germline. CDR3 nucleotides: TGTGCCAGCTCACCACGCACCAGCGGGGGTTCCTACGAGCAGTACTTC. Its translation: CASSPRTSGGSYEQYF. Looking up the rest from reference TRBV18 and TRBJ2-7 gives the full variable domain: NAGVMQNPRHLVRRRGQEARLRCSPMKGHSHVYWYRQLPEEGLKFMVYLQKENIIDESGMPKERFSAEFPKEGPSILRIQQVVRGDSAAYFCASSPRTSGGSYEQYFGPGTRLTVT.

A few counts support this clone. The rearrangement links TRBV6-1 to TRBJ2-3; 11 positions agree with TRBD2. V was clipped by 4 bases and J by 2 bases; unmatched bases: 5. Germline CDR1 MNHNS, CDR2 SASEGT. The CDR3 totals 16 residues. The CDR3 DNA follows: TGTGCCAGCAGTGCTTTAGCGGGGGGGCACACAGATACGCAGTATTTT. Protein: CASSALAGGHTDTQYF.

The V call is TRBV5-1, the J call TRBJ1-4, with D perhaps TRBD1 (6 bases). Between the trimmed V and J ends, which lost 6 bases and 5 bases, there was a span of 11 bases. CDR1 is SGHRS, CDR2 YFSETQ, per germline. The CDR3 is made up of 13 amino acids. CDR3 sequence (DNA): TGCGCCAGCACCACAGGGATGAATGAAAAACTGTTTTTT. Translated: CASTTGMNEKLFF.

This chain uses TRBV10-1 with TRBJ2-2; D call uncertain. CDR1 is WNHNN, CDR2 SYGVQD, per germline (reference sequence). CDR3 size: 12 residues. The V gene lost 4 bases and the J gene lost 7 bases, with 7 bases spanning the gap. The CDR3 bases are TGCGCCAGCAGTGGTAGAGTCGGGGAGCTGTTTTTT. Protein: CASSGRVGELFF.

V is TRBV6-1 and J is TRBJ2-3; maybe TRBD1 (5 bases). This CDR3 contains 13 residues. V lost 4 bases and J lost 6, with 11 bases in between. Germline lookup yields CDR1 MNHNS and CDR2 SASEGT. The CDR3 DNA sequence: TGTGCCAGCAGTGTCAGGGCCTCGGATACGCAGTATTTT. Translation: CASSVRASDTQYF.

A single count supports this clone. This sequence joins TRBV6-5 and TRBJ1-1; 7 positions match TRBD1. The CDR3 is 13 amino acids. V lost 9 bases and J lost 9; bases outside the gene matches: 13. From germline, CDR1 is MNHEY and CDR2 SVGAGI. CDR3 DNA: TGTGCCAGTCACCGGACAGGAAGTGGAAAAGCTTTCTTT. As protein: CASHRTGSGKAFF.